This T cell receptor (beta chain) was documented in a study of early stage breast cancer tumors. Study observations and caveats: In about 85% of the 16 patients, blood comparison separated tumor from normal breast.

TCRdb's copy holds only in-frame clones and misses some; the assay was immunoSEQ multiplex PCR. The sample includes 40,000 to 60,000 clones, just under 80% of them seen just once. As concerns this clone: Antigen: not known.

CDR1 is SQVTM and CDR2 is ANQGSEA in the germline V gene. V lost 7 bases to trimming and J lost 4 bases; unmatched junction nucleotides: 5. This CDR3 has 14 residues. The genes are TRBV29-1 and TRBJ2-5; TRBD2 agrees at 14 bases. Sequencing was performed on blood. The TCR originated in a person aged 35-50 years with breast cancer. CDR3 DNA: TGCAGCGCGAGACTAGCGGGAGGGCCAGAGACCCAGTACTTC. It yields the protein CSARLAGGPETQYF.